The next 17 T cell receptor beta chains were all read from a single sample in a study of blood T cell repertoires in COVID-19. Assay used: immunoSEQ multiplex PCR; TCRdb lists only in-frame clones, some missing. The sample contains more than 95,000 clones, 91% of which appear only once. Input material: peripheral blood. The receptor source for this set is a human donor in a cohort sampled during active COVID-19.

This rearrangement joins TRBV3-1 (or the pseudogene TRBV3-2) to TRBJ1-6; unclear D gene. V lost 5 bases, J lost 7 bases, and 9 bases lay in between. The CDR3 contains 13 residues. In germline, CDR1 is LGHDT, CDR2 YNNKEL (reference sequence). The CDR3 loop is CASSNERNSPLHF. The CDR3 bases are TGTGCCAGCAGCAATGAGAGGAATTCACCCCTCCACTTT.

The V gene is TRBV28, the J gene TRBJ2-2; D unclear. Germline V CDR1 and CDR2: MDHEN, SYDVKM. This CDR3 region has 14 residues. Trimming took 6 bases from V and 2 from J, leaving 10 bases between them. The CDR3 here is CASRRLTNTGELFF. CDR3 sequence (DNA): TGTGCCAGCAGAAGACTCACAAACACCGGGGAGCTGTTTTTT. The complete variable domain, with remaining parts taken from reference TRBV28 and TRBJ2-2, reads DVKVTQSSRYLVKRTGEKVFLECVQDMDHENMFWYRQDPGLGLRLIYFSYDVKMKEKGDIPEGYSVSREKKERFSLILESASTNQTSMYLCASRRLTNTGELFFGEGSRLTVL.

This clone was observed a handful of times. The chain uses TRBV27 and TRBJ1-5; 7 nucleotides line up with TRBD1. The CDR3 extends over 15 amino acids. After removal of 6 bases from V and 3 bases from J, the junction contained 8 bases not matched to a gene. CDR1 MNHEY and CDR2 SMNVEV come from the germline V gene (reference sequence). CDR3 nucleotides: TGTGCCAGCAGATTTACAGGGGCGAACAATCAGCCCCAGCATTTT. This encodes CASRFTGANNQPQHF.

As DNA, the CDR3 is TGTGCCAGCAGCTCACCTCTAGCGGGAGGACCCTACGAGCAGTACTTC. It specifies CASSSPLAGGPYEQYF. V usage is TRBV5-4 and J usage is TRBJ2-7, with 11 nucleotides matching TRBD2. The CDR3 has 16 residues. V shed 3 bases, J shed 2 bases, and the junction held 7 bases outside the gene matches. In germline, CDR1 is SGHNT, CDR2 YYREEE (reference sequence).

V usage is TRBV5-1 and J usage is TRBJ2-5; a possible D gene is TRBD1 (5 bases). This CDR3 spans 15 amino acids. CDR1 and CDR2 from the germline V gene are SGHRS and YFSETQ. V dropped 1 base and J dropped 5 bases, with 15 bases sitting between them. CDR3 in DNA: TGCGCCAGCAGCTTGAATGTGGGGCAAGGTGAGACCCAGTACTTC. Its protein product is CASSLNVGQGETQYF.

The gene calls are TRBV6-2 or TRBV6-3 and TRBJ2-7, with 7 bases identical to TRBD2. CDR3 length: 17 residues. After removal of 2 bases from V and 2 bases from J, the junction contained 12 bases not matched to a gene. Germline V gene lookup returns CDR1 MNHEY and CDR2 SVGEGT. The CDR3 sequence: CASSYGGGWDEAYEQYF. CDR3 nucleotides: TGTGCCAGCAGTTACGGGGGGGGTTGGGACGAAGCCTACGAGCAGTACTTC.

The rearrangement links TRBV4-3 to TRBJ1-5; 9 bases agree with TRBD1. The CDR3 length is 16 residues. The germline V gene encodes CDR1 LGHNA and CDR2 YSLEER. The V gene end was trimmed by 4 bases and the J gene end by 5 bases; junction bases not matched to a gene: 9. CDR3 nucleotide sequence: TGCGCCAGCAGCCCCGGGGTACAGGGGGCCGATCAGCCCCAGCATTTT. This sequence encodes CASSPGVQGADQPQHF.

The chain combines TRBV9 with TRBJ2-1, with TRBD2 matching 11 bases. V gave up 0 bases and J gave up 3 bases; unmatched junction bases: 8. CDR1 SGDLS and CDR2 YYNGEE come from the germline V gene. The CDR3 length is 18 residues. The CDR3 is CASSVDLAGGLFYNEQFF. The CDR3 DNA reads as TGTGCCAGCAGCGTAGACTTAGCGGGGGGGCTTTTCTACAATGAGCAGTTCTTC. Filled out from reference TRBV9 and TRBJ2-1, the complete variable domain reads DSGVTQTPKHLITATGQRVTLRCSPRSGDLSVYWYQQSLDQGLQFLIQYYNGEERAKGNILERFSAQQFPDLHSELNLSSLELGDSALYFCASSVDLAGGLFYNEQFFGPGTRLTVL.

The DNA for the CDR3 is TGTGCCAGCAGCTTAACGACAGGGGGCATAAGCAATCAGCCCCAGCATTTT. Protein product: CASSLTTGGISNQPQHF. This chain links TRBV7-2 with TRBJ1-5; 10 bases match TRBD1. Germline V gene lookup returns CDR1 SGHTA and CDR2 FQGNSA. V shed 2 bases, J shed 1 base, and the junction held 5 bases outside the gene matches. CDR3 length equals 17 residues.

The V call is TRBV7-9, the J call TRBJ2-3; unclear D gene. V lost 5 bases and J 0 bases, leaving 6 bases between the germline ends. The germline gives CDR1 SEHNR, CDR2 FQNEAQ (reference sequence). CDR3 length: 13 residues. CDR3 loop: CASSLPSTDTQYF. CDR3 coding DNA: TGTGCCAGCAGCCTCCCTAGCACAGATACGCAGTATTTT.

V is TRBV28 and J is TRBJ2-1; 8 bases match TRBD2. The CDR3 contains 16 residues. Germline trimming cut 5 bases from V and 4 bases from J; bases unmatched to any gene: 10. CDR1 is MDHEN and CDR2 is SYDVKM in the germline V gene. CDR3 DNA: TGTGCCAGCAGTCTTCCGAGCGGGAGTTCTTACAATGAGCAGTTCTTC. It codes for CASSLPSGSSYNEQFF.

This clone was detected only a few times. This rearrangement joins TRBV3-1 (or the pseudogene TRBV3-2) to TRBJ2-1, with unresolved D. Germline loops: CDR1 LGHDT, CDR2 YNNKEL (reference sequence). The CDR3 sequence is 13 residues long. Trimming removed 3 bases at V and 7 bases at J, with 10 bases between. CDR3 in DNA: TGTGCCAGCAGCCACCAAAAATTGAATGAGCAGTTCTTC. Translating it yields CASSHQKLNEQFF.

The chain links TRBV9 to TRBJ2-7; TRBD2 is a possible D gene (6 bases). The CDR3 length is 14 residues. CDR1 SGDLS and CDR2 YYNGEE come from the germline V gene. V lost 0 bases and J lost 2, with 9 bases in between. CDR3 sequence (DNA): TGTGCCAGCAGCGTAGGGGGGGTACCCTACGAGCAGTACTTC. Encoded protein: CASSVGGVPYEQYF.

The CDR3 loop reads CASSLGGGASGIQETQYF. Written as DNA, the CDR3 is TGTGCCAGCAGCTTAGGAGGGGGGGCTAGCGGGATCCAAGAGACCCAGTACTTC. The chain joins TRBV11-2 to TRBJ2-5, with 9 bases that match TRBD2. The CDR3 is 18 amino acids. Germline V gives CDR1 SGHAT, CDR2 FQNNGV. The junction had 10 bases not matched to a gene; V was cut back by 1 base and J by 1 base.

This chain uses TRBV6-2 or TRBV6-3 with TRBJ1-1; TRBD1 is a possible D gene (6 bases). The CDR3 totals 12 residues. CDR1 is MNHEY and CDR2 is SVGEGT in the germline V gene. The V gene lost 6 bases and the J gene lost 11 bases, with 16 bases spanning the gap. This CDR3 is CASSRQGGWAFF. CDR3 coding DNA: TGTGCCAGCAGCCGACAAGGGGGATGGGCTTTCTTT.

The CDR3 spells CASSPGTGSSGANVLTF. CDR3 sequence (DNA): TGTGCCAGTAGCCCCGGGACAGGCTCTTCTGGGGCCAACGTCCTGACTTTC. The rearrangement joins TRBV19 to TRBJ2-6, with 8 bases lining up with TRBD1. This CDR3 comprises 17 residues. Germline assignment: CDR1 LNHDA and CDR2 SQIVND (reference sequence). The V and J ends lost 6 bases and 1 base, in that order; junction bases with no gene match: 8. Supplemented by reference TRBV19 and TRBJ2-6, the full variable domain reads DGGITQSPKYLFRKEGQNVTLSCEQNLNHDAMYWYRQDPGQGLRLIYYSQIVNDFQKGDIAEGYSVSREKKESFPLTVTSAQKNPTAFYLCASSPGTGSSGANVLTFGAGSRLTVL.

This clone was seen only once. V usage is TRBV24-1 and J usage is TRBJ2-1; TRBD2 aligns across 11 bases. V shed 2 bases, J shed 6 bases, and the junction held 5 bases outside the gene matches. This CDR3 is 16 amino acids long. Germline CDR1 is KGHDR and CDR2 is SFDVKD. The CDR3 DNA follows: TGTGCCACCAGTGATTCTAGCGGGGGGCATCTCAATGAGCAGTTCTTC. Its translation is CATSDSSGGHLNEQFF.